This TCR beta chain comes out of a study of T-cell memory formation after mild COVID-19. Study outcomes and limitations: Clones contracting across day 15 to 85 had a balanced CD4/CD8 profile; later expanding clones leaned CD4+. Mostly located in CM and EM were contracting CD4+ clones, with contracting CD8+ clones located in EMRA. Several responding clones turned up in pre-infection memory, indicating that cross-reactive memory may have taken part.

Constant-segment primers served in 5'RACE that generated TCR alpha and TCR beta cDNA libraries bearing sample barcodes and UMIs. Each CDR3 protein gets one entry after TCRdb re-called the 5' RACE reads with MiXCR. The sample consists of about 400,000 distinct CDR3 sequences, around 14% of them appearing once. Concerning this clonotype: The target antigen is unknown.

The source is a man aged 18-30 years who had mild COVID-19 (a few samples of this study predate the infection). Cell type and time point are not known. The source material was PBMCs or a T cell subset sorted from them (not recorded which).

This CDR3 is CASSSGTGGLGGYTF. The CDR3 DNA is TGTGCCAGCAGCTCTGGGACAGGGGGTCTGGGTGGCTACACCTTC. This chain links TRBV7-9 with TRBJ1-2; 11 positions agree with TRBD1. V trimming: 4 bases; J trimming: 7 bases; junction bases outside the gene matches: 8. Germline V CDR1 and CDR2: SEHNR, FQNEAQ (reference sequence). This CDR3 comprises 15 residues.